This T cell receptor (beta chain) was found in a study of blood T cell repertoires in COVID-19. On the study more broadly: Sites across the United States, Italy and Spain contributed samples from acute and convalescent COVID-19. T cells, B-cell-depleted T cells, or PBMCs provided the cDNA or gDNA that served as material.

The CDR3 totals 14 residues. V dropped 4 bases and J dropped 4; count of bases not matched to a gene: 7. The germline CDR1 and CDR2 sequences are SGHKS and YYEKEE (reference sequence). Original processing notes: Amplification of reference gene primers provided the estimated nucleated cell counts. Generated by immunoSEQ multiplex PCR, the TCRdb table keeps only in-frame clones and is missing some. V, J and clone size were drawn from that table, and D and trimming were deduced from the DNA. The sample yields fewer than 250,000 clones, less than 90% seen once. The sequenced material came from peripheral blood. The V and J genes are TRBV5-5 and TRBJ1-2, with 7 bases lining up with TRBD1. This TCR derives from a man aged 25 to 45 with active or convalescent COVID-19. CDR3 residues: CASSPLQGSYGYTF. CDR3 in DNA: TGTGCCAGCAGCCCTCTACAGGGGTCCTATGGCTACACCTTC.